This T cell receptor beta chain was captured by sequencing in a study of blood T cell repertoires in COVID-19. Study in general: Spain, Italy and the United States supplied samples that represented acute and convalescent COVID-19.

Trimming pared 5 bases from V and 4 bases from J, leaving 12 bases between. CDR1 SGHAT and CDR2 FQNNGV come from the germline V gene. The CDR3 contains 14 residues. Original processing methods: Amplification with reference gene primers provided the estimates of nucleated cell counts. Measured with immunoSEQ multiplex PCR; TCRdb has only the in-frame clones, and not every one. V and J calls and clone size are given by that table; D and trimming were obtained from the DNA. The table lists about 240,000 clones, around 88% of them singletons. This clonotype originated in a woman aged 40 to 50 with acute COVID-19. Sequences were obtained from PBMCs or T cells enriched from blood (not recorded which). The gene calls are TRBV11-2 and TRBJ2-4; D perhaps matches TRBD2 (6 bases). The CDR3 nucleotides read TGTGCCAGCAGCCACCCTAGCGCGAAAAACATTCAGTACTTC. This sequence encodes CASSHPSAKNIQYF.